This paragraph reports one TCR beta chain. Antigen specificity is unknown. Generated by immunoSEQ multiplex PCR, the TCRdb table keeps only in-frame clones and is missing some. This sample yields 300,000 to 400,000 clones, of which roughly 88% are seen a single time; approximately 0.8% belongs to the top ten. This specimen comes from a study of cytomegalovirus exposure and HLA in healthy donors. Overall study context: Per a later analysis, the 666 first-cohort and more than 100 validation repertoires shared one platform.

Study-level points and caveats: The authors confirmed in vitro that a few CMV-associated chains were specific for CMV antigens. Rarity characterized most TCR sequences, yet some public TCRs appeared in many donors. Cytomegalovirus association was listed for around 180 TCR beta chains.

This CDR3 is 16 amino acids long. The V gene end was trimmed by 5 bases and the J gene end by 7 bases; junction bases not matched to a gene: 12. CDR1 and CDR2 from the germline V gene are MDHEN and SYDVKM. The rearrangement links TRBV28 to TRBJ2-1; 9 positions match TRBD2. The TCR comes from a woman aged 18-30 years in good health and CMV-seronegative. Sequencing was carried out using PBMCs. The CDR3 spells CASSPLGAGGLNEQFF. The CDR3 DNA follows: TGTGCCAGCAGTCCCCTTGGGGCGGGAGGGTTGAATGAGCAGTTCTTC.